The rows below give T cell receptor beta chains drawn from one sample of a study of PD-1 blockade in classical Hodgkin lymphoma. Clones were read by immunoSEQ multiplex PCR, and TCRdb kept only the in-frame ones, dropping some. The table includes approximately 19,000 clones, around 82% detected once. This specimen was peripheral blood mononuclear cells (PBMCs), taken before the fourth cycle of nivolumab. The receptors derive from a human donor with classical Hodgkin lymphoma. The CDR3 runs from the conserved cysteine through the conserved F or W. D genes are given only for firm matches. The size field is filled for only some rows; it gives once, few, many or a size class.

DNA: TGTGCCAGCAGCCCGAAGACTAGCGGAGGTTACGAGCAGTACTTC; CDR3: CASSPKTSGGYEQYF; V: TRBV5-8; size: -; D: TRBD2; J: TRBJ2-7
DNA: TGCGCCAGCAGCATAGCGGGAGGAAGCTACGAGCAGTACTTC; CDR3: CASSIAGGSYEQYF; V: TRBV5-1; size: -; D: TRBD2; J: TRBJ2-7
DNA: TGCAGCGTTGCCTGGACCACGGGTACGAATGAGCAGTTCTTC; CDR3: CSVAWTTGTNEQFF; V: TRBV29-1; size: medium-sized; D: -; J: TRBJ2-1
DNA: TGTGCCAGCAGCTTTAGCGGGGTTGTTAATGAGCAGTTCTTC; CDR3: CASSFSGVVNEQFF; V: TRBV7-8; size: few; D: TRBD2; J: TRBJ2-1
DNA: TGTGCCAGCAGCTTGGAGATAGCGGGAGCGAAAGAGACCCAGTACTTC; CDR3: CASSLEIAGAKETQYF; V: TRBV5-5; size: few; D: TRBD2; J: TRBJ2-5
DNA: TGTGCCAGCAGTCCCATCCAGGCGAACACTGAAGCTTTCTTT; CDR3: CASSPIQANTEAFF; V: TRBV6-6; size: -; D: -; J: TRBJ1-1
DNA: TGTGCCAGCAGTTTGGACGGGATAAGCACAGATACGCAGTATTTT; CDR3: CASSLDGISTDTQYF; V: TRBV27; size: -; D: -; J: TRBJ2-3
DNA: TGTGCCAGCAGTGAATCTTTTGCCGGGGAGCTGTTTTTT; CDR3: CASSESFAGELFF; V: TRBV2; size: -; D: -; J: TRBJ2-2
DNA: TGTGCCAGCAGCATTAAACAGGGTGGAGGCTACACCTTC; CDR3: CASSIKQGGGYTF; V: TRBV5-8; size: -; D: -; J: TRBJ1-2
DNA: TGTGCCAGCACTAGTCCCGGGGGGCGGGAGCAGTACTTC; CDR3: CASTSPGGREQYF; V: TRBV28; size: -; D: -; J: TRBJ2-7
DNA: TGTGCCAGTAGTATAGATCACGGGTCTGGAAACACCATATATTTT; CDR3: CASSIDHGSGNTIYF; V: TRBV19; size: -; D: -; J: TRBJ1-3
DNA: TGTGCCAGCAGTTACTCTGGGGAAAAACTGTTTTTT; CDR3: CASSYSGEKLFF; V: TRBV6-5; size: -; D: -; J: TRBJ1-4
DNA: TGCAGCGTGGGACTAGCTTCCGAGCAGTACTTC; CDR3: CSVGLASEQYF; V: TRBV29-1; size: -; D: TRBD2; J: TRBJ2-7
DNA: TGTGCCAGCAGCTCAGGGAGCTTTGAAGCTTTCTTT; CDR3: CASSSGSFEAFF; V: TRBV28; size: once; D: -; J: TRBJ1-1
DNA: TGTGCCAGCCTGCGAGGGCCGCTTCAAGAGACCCAGTACTTC; CDR3: CASLRGPLQETQYF; V: TRBV5-8; size: -; D: -; J: TRBJ2-5
DNA: TGTGCCATCAGTGAGTCTGAGTCTCAGCCCCAGCATTTT; CDR3: CAISESESQPQHF; V: TRBV10-3; size: -; D: -; J: TRBJ1-5
DNA: TGCAGCGTTGGACAGGGTCTCGGCTACACCTTC; CDR3: CSVGQGLGYTF; V: TRBV29-1; size: -; D: TRBD1; J: TRBJ1-2
DNA: TGTGCCAGCAGCCCCTATAGGGGTCTCGGCGCTGAAGCTTTCTTT; CDR3: CASSPYRGLGAEAFF; V: TRBV11-2; size: -; D: -; J: TRBJ1-1
DNA: TGCGCCAGCAGCTTCGGAGGGGGCGCCCGTAGCACCGGGGAGCTGTTTTTT; CDR3: CASSFGGGARSTGELFF; V: TRBV5-1; size: few; D: -; J: TRBJ2-2
DNA: TGTGCCAGCAGAGCCGGACTGGGGCTAGCGGGAGGTAATGAGCAGTTCTTC; CDR3: CASRAGLGLAGGNEQFF; V: TRBV9; size: -; D: TRBD2; J: TRBJ2-1
DNA: TGTGCCAGCAGTTTAAGCTGGAGGGATTTTAGGGAGACCCAGTACTTC; CDR3: CASSLSWRDFRETQYF; V: TRBV27; size: -; D: -; J: TRBJ2-5
DNA: TGTGCCAGTAGCTACTCTGGAAACACCATATATTTT; CDR3: CASSYSGNTIYF; V: TRBV19; size: once; D: -; J: TRBJ1-3
DNA: TGTGCCAGCAGTTACCAAAAGGGGGGTGGAAACACCATATATTTT; CDR3: CASSYQKGGGNTIYF; V: TRBV6-5; size: -; D: -; J: TRBJ1-3